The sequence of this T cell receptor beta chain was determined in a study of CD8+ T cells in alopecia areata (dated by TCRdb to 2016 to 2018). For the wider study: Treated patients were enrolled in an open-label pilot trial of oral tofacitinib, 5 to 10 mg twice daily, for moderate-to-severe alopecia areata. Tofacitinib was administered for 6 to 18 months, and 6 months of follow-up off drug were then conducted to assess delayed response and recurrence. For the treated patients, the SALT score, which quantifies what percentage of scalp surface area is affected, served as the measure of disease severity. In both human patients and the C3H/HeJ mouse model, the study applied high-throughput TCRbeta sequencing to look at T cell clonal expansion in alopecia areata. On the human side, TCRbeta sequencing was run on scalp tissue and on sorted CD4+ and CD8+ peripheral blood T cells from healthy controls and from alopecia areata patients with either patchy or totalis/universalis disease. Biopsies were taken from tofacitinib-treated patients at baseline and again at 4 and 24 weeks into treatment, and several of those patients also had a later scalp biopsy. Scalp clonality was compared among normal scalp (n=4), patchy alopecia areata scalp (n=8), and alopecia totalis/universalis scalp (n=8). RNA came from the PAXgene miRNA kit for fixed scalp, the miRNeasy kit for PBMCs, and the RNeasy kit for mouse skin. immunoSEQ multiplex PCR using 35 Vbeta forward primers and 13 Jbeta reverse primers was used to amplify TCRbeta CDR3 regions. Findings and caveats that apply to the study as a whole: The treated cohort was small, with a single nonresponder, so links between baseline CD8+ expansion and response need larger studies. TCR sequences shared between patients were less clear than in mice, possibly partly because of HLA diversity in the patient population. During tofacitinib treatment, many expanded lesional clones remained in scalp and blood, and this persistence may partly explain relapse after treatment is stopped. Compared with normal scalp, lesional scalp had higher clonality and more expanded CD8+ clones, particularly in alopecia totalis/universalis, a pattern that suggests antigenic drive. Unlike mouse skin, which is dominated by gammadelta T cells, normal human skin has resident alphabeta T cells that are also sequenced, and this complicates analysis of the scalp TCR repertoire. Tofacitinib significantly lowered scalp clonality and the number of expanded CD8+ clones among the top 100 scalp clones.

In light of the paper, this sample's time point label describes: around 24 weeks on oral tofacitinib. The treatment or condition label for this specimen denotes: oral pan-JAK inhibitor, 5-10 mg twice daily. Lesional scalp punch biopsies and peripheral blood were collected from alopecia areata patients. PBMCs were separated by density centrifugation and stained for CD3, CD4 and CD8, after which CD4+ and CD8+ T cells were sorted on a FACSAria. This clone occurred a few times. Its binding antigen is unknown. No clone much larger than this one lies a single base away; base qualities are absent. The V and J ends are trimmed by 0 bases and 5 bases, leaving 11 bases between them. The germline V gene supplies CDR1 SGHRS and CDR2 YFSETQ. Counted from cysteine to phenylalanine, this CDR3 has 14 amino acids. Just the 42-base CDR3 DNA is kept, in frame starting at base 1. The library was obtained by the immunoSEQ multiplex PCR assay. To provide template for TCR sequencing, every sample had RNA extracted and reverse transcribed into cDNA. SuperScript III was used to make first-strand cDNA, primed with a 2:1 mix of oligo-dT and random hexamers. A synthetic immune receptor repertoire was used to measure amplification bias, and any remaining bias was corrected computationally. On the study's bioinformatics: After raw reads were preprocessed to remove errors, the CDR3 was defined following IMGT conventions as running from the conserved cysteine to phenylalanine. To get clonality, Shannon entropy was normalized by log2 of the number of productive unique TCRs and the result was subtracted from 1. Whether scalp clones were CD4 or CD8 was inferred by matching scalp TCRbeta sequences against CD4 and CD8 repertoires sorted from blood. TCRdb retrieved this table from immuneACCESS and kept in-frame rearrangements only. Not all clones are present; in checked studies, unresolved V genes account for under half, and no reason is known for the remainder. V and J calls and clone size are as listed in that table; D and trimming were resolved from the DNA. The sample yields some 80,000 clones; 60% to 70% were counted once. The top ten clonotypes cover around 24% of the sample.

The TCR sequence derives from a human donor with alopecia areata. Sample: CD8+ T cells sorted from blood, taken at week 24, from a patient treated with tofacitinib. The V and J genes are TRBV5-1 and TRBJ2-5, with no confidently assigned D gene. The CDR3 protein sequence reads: CASSLELGLETQYF. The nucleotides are TGCGCCAGCAGCTTGGAGCTGGGTTTGGAGACCCAGTACTTC.